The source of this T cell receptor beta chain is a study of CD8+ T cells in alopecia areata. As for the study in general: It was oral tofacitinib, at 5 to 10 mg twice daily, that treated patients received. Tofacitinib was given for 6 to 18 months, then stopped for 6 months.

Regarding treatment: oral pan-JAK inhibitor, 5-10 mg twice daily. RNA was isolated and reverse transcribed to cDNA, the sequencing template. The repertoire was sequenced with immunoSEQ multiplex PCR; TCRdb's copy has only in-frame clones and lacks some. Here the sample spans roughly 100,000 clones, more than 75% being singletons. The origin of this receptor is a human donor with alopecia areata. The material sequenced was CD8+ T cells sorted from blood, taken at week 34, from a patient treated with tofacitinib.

This chain's CDR3 is CASGLDSQETQYF. CDR3 in DNA: TGTGCTAGTGGTTTGGACAGCCAAGAGACCCAGTACTTC. The rearrangement links TRBV12-5 to TRBJ2-5; D unresolved. The CDR3 length is 13 residues. Germline-derived CDR1 and CDR2 are LGHNT and FRNRAP. V lost 1 base to trimming and J lost 1 base, with 4 bases between them.